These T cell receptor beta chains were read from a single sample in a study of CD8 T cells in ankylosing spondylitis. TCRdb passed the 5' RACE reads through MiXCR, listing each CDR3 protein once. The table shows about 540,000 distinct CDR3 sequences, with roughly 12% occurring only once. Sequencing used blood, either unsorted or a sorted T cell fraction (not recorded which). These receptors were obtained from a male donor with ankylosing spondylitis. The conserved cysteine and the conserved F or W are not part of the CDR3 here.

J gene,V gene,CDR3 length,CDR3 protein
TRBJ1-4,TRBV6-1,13,ASSADRATNEKLF
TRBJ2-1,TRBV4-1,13,ASRVFLDSYNEQF
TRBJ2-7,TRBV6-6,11,ASSPGRRYEQY
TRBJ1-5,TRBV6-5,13,ASSLLEGMGQPQH
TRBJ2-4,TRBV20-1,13,SARDLGIAKNIQY
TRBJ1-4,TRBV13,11,ASSRGGSEKLF
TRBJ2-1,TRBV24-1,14,ATAETSGRSYNEQF
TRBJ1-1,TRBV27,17,ASSLFAVSLSKGGTEAF
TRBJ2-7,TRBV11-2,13,ASSLDRTHRLEQY
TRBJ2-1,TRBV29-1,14,SVEGERSSSYNEQF
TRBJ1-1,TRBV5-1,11,ASSWTGWDEAF
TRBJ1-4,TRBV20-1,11,SLTGTGNEKLF
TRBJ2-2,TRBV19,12,ASSMMGENGELF
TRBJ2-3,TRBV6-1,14,ASNTGQRRFTDTQY
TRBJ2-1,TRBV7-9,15,ASSRGGGGATYNEQF
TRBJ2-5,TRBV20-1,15,SARDLPGLAGQETQY
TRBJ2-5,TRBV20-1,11,SANWGGKETQY
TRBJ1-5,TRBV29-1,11,SVETGVGQPQH
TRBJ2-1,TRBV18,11,ASSPITSSEQF
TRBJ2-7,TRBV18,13,ASSPSLGQNYEQY
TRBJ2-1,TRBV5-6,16,ASSLGLAGAKQYNEQF
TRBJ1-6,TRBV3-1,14,ASSIGRTLHNSPLH
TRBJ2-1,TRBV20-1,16,SPLGGAGSEFSYNEQF
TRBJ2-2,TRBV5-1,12,ASSFGQGPGELF
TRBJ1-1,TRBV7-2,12,ASSLSVANTEAF
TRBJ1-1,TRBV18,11,ASSPLTGTEAF
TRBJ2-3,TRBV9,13,ASSVGTGDPDTQY
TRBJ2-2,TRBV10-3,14,AISDLVAETTGELF
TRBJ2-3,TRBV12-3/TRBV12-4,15,ASSLRRDTISTDTQY
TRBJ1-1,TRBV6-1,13,ASSPTEVLNTEAF
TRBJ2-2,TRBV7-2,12,ASSTPGLAGVPF
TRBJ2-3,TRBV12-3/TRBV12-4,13,ASSLAQGRTDTQY
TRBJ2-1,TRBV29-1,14,SVVSGQGRVYNEQF
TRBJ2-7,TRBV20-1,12,SARKPQQGTEQY
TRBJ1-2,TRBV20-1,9,SAKDRGNYT
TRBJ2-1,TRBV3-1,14,ASSRSSLAGYNEQF
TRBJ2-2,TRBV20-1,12,SASHALGTGELF
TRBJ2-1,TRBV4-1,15,ASSGSLTSGSANEQF
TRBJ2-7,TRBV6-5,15,ASSSVGLANTPYEQY
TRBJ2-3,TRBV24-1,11,ATSGLAADTQY
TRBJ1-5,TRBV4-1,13,ASSQIGTANQPQH
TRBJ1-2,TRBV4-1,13,ASSQERGQVYGYT
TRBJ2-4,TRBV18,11,ASSPGTENIQY
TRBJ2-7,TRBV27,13,ASSFVSSGSWQQY
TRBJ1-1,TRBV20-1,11,RAEVGLSSEAF
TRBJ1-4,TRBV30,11,AWSPGGIEKLF
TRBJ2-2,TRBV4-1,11,ASSPSAAGELF
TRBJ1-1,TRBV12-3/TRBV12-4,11,ASRPGGNTEAF
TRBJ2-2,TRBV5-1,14,ASTVRTSGNTGELF
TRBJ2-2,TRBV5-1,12,ASSPGVATGELF
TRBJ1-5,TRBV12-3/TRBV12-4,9,ASSIDQPQH
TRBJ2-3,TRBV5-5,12,ASSLATRTDTQY
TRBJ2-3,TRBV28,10,ASTTFTDTQY
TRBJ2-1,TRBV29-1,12,SVAGSGGPNEQF